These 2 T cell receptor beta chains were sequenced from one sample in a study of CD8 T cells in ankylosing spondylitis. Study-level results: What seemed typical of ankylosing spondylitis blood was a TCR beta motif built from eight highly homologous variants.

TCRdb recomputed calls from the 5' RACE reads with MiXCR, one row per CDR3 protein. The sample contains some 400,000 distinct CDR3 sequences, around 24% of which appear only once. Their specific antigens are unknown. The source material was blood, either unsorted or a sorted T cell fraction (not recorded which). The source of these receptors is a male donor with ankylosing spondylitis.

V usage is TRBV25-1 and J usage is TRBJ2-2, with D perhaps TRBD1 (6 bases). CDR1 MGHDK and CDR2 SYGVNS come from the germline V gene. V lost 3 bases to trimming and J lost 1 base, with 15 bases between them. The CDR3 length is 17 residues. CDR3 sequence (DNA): TGTGCCAGCAGTGACACCCTAACAGGGTTGAACACCGGGGAGCTGTTTTTT. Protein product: CASSDTLTGLNTGELFF. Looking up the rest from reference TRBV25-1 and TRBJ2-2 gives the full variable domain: EADIYQTPRYLVIGTGKKITLECSQTMGHDKMYWYQQDPGMELHLIHYSYGVNSTEKGDLSSESTVSRIRTEHFPLTLESARPSHTSQYLCASSDTLTGLNTGELFFGEGSRLTVL.

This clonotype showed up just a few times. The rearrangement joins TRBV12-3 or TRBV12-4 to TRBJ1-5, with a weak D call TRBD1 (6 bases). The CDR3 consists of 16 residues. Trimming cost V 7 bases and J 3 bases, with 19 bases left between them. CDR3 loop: CASTPRGGAFNQPQHF. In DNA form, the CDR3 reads TGTGCCAGCACCCCCAGGGGAGGGGCGTTCAATCAGCCCCAGCATTTT.